This T cell receptor beta chain was found in a study of metastatic and nonmetastatic thyroid tumors. The ends were cut back, 1 base at V and 5 bases at J, with 11 bases in the middle. Germline V lookup: CDR1 DFQATT, CDR2 SNEGSKA (reference sequence). This CDR3 has 14 residues. TCRdb re-called the PCR reads via MiXCR. The data hold 8,000 to 8,500 clones, with about 45% observed a single time. Thyroid surgery had not been preceded by any treatment in any patient. The gene calls are TRBV20-1 and TRBJ2-2, with no clear D. The specimen was tumor tissue. The sequence was collected from a male donor with papillary thyroid cancer or a benign thyroid nodule (not recorded which). Some clones in this sample may be carry-over from other donors' samples. Here the CDR3 reads CSARVARQTGELFF. The DNA for the CDR3 is TGCAGTGCTAGAGTCGCCAGGCAAACCGGGGAGCTGTTTTTT.